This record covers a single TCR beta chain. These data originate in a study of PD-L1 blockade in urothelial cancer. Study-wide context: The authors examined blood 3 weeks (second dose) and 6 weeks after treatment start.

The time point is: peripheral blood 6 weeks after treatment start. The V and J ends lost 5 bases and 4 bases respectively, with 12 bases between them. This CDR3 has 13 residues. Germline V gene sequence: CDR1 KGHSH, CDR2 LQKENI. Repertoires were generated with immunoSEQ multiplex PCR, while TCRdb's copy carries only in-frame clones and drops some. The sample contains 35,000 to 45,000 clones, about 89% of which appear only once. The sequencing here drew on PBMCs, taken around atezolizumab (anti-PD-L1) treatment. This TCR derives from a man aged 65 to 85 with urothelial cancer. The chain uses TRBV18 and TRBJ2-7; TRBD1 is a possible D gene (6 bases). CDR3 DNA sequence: TGTGCCAGCTCAGGGACATCCTCGTACGAGCAGTACTTC. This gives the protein CASSGTSSYEQYF.